Below are 8 T cell receptor beta chains sequenced from a single sample in a study of blood T cell repertoires in COVID-19 (dated by TCRdb to about 2020). The library relied on the immunoSEQ multiplex PCR assay. This immuneACCESS table, as held by TCRdb, lists in-frame sequences with V and J called but not all clones. Of the missing ones, under half trace to an unresolved V gene in checked studies; the others have no known cause. For this sample there are 80,000 to 100,000 clones; about 80% appear just once. The ten largest clonotypes hold around 22% of the sample. Sequencing input: peripheral blood. The receptors derive from a man between 65 and 85 years old with acute or convalescent COVID-19.

A single count supports this clone. The V gene is TRBV5-6, the J gene TRBJ2-7; 10 nucleotides agree with TRBD2. V was clipped by 2 bases and J by 2 bases; unmatched bases: 4. This CDR3 contains 15 residues. Germline CDR1 and CDR2: SGHDT and YYEEEE. CDR3 DNA sequence: TGTGCCAGCAGCTTCCGGACTAGCGGCGCCTACGAGCAGTACTTC. Translated, it gives CASSFRTSGAYEQYF.

The CDR3, as DNA: TGTGCCAGCAGGGGACTAGCGGGAGAAGGTGAGCAGTTCTTC. It encodes CASRGLAGEGEQFF. The chain employs TRBV27 and TRBJ2-1; TRBD2 matches 14 bases. V trimming: 6 bases; J trimming: 9 bases; junction bases outside the gene matches: 4. The CDR3 runs to 14 residues. The germline CDR1 and CDR2 sequences are MNHEY and SMNVEV (reference sequence).

V and J are TRBV19 and TRBJ1-2, with 8 bases aligning to TRBD1. Germline V gene sequence: CDR1 LNHDA, CDR2 SQIVND (reference sequence). V shed 6 bases and J 3 bases; nucleotides not matched to a gene: 6. The CDR3 totals 14 residues. The CDR3 DNA reads as TGTGCCAGTAGGGACAGGGCATATGACTATGGCTACACCTTC. Translating it yields CASRDRAYDYGYTF.

This rearrangement joins TRBV5-1 to TRBJ1-4; D is possibly TRBD1 (5 bases). CDR1 is SGHRS and CDR2 is YFSETQ in the germline V gene. Trimming shortened V by 0 bases and J by 8 bases, and 11 bases separated the two germline ends. The CDR3 is made up of 14 amino acids. CDR3 sequence: CASSLAGIEEKLFF. Here the CDR3 DNA reads TGCGCCAGCAGCTTGGCAGGGATTGAGGAAAAACTGTTTTTT.

The chain combines TRBV5-1 with TRBJ2-5; D may be TRBD1 (7 bases). Per the germline V gene, CDR1 is SGHRS and CDR2 is YFSETQ. Trimming left V 4 bases short and J 5 bases short, with 15 bases between. This CDR3 is built from 14 residues. The CDR3 DNA reads as TGCGCCAGCAGCCGACAGGGTGCGGGGGAGACCCAGTACTTC. As protein: CASSRQGAGETQYF. Drawing the rest from reference TRBV5-1 and TRBJ2-5, the complete variable domain is KAGVTQTPRYLIKTRGQQVTLSCSPISGHRSVSWYQQTPGQGLQFLFEYFSETQRNKGNFPGRFSGRQFSNSRSEMNVSTLELGDSALYLCASSRQGAGETQYFGPGTRLLVL.

The CDR3 sequence is CASSLTGNTEAFF. The CDR3 DNA sequence: TGTGCCAGCAGCCTGACAGGGAATACTGAAGCTTTCTTT. The rearrangement joins TRBV5-4 to TRBJ1-1, with 7 bases identical to TRBD1. Germline CDR1 SGHNT, CDR2 YYREEE (reference sequence). This CDR3 spans 13 amino acids. After removal of 4 bases from V and 5 bases from J, the junction contained 5 bases not matched to a gene. Filled out from reference TRBV5-4 and TRBJ1-1, the complete variable domain reads ETGVTQSPTHLIKTRGQQVTLRCSSQSGHNTVSWYQQALGQGPQFIFQYYREEENGRGNFPPRFSGLQFPNYSSELNVNALELDDSALYLCASSLTGNTEAFFGQGTRLTVV.

The rearrangement uses TRBV2 and TRBJ2-2; D is perhaps TRBD1 (5 bases). CDR1 SNHLY and CDR2 FYNNEI come from the germline V gene. CDR3 length: 14 residues. Trimming removed 4 bases from V and 6 bases from J, with 12 bases in between. The CDR3 bases are TGTGCCAGCAGTGGGATAGGGGCCCCCGGGGAGCTGTTTTTT. As protein: CASSGIGAPGELFF.

The chain uses TRBV5-1 and TRBJ1-1; TRBD1 is a possible D gene (6 bases). Per germline, CDR1 SGHRS and CDR2 YFSETQ. V lost 3 bases, J lost 8 bases, and 11 bases lay in between. The CDR3 length is 12 residues. The CDR3 nucleotides are TGCGCCAGCAGCTCACAGGGTCCCGAAGCTTTCTTT. It is translated as CASSSQGPEAFF.